This T cell receptor (beta chain) was profiled in a study of T cell responses to AZD1222 COVID-19 vaccine. Measured with immunoSEQ multiplex PCR; TCRdb has only the in-frame clones, and not every one. The sample carries around 110,000 clones, over 75% recorded once. A word on this clone: What it binds is not known.

Germline values: CDR1 KGHDR, CDR2 SFDVKD. Trimming removed 9 bases from V and 5 bases from J; junction bases left unmatched: 11. This CDR3 is built from 15 residues. Overall study findings and caveats: The sample set comprised mostly white British donors with more females, and clonal diversity was possibly underestimated. Along spike, vaccine-associated CD4 TCRs were found throughout, with dominance at 160-218 and 743-854. Unmutated variant regions are reportedly the target of nearly half of TCRs that are spike-specific. Spike-specific TCR breadth and depth both grew after two AZD1222 doses.

The chain carries TRBV24-1 and TRBJ2-4; 8 bases match TRBD1. The TCR sequence derives from an adult in good health. The sample consisted of peripheral blood, taken on day 0 of MenACWY control vaccination. In DNA form, the CDR3 reads TGTGCCACCTCGCCCGGCAGGGGGCGCGAAAACATTCAGTACTTC. Amino acids: CATSPGRGRENIQYF.